The T cell receptor (beta chain) under discussion was sequenced for a study of blood T cell repertoires in COVID-19. Study information: Collection of acute and convalescent COVID-19 samples took place in the United States, Italy and Spain. Nucleic acid was either cDNA or gDNA, and it came from T cells, B-cell-depleted T cells, or PBMCs.

Trimming stripped 1 base from V and 3 bases from J, with 13 bases between. Per germline, CDR1 LGHNT and CDR2 FRNRAP. This CDR3 spans 15 amino acids. Authors' methods: Nucleated cell counts were estimated from reference gene primer amplification. The method was immunoSEQ multiplex PCR; TCRdb's version includes in-frame clones alone and lacks a portion of them. V and J calls and clone size are given by that table; D and trimming were obtained from the DNA. The sample gives almost 200,000 clones, around 79% of which show up once; around 5.9% is in the top ten. A Seattle source enrolled patients during active infection and followed them longitudinally.

The J gene is TRBJ2-7, the V gene TRBV12-5; tentative D call: TRBD1 (6 bases). The specimen sequenced was peripheral blood. The TCR comes from a woman aged 40 to 49 with COVID-19, enrolled during active disease. DNA of the CDR3: TGTGCTAGTGGTTTGGATGACAGGAGAAACTACGAGCAGTACTTC. This codes for CASGLDDRRNYEQYF. The full variable domain, in which reference TRBV12-5 and TRBJ2-7 provide the parts outside the CDR3, is DARVTQTPRHKVTEMGQEVTMRCQPILGHNTVFWYRQTMMQGLELLAYFRNRAPLDDSGMPKDRFSAEMPDATLATLKIQPSEPRDSAVYFCASGLDDRRNYEQYFGPGTRLTVT.